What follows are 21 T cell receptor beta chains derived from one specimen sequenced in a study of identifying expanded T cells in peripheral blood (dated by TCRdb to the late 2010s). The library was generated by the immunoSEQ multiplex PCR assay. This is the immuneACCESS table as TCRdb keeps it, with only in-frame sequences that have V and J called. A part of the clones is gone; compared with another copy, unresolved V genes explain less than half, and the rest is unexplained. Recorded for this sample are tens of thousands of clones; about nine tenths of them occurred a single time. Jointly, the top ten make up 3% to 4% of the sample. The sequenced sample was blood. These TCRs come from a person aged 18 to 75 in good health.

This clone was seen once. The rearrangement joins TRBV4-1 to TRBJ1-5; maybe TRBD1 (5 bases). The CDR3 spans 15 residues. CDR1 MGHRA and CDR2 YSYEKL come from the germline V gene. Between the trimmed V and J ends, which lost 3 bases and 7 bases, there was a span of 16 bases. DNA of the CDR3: TGCGCCAGCAGCCATACTGACAGCGTCAACCAGCCCCAGCATTTT. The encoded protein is CASSHTDSVNQPQHF.

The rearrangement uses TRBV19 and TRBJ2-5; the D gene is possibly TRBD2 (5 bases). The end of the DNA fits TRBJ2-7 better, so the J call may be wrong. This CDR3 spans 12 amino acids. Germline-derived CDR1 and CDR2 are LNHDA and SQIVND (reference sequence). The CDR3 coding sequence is TGTGCCAGTAGTATACCCGGGGACGAGCAGTACTTC. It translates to CASSIPGDEQYF.

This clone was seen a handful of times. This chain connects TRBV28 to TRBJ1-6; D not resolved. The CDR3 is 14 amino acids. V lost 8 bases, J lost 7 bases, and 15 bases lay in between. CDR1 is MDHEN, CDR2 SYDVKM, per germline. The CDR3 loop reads CASGRSMRNSPLHF. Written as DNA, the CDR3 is TGTGCCAGCGGGCGGTCAATGCGGAATTCACCCCTCCACTTT.

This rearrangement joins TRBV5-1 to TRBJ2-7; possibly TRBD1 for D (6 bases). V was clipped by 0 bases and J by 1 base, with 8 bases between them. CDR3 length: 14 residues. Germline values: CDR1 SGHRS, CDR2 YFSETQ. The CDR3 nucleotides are TGCGCCAGCAGCTTGGGGGACACGTCCTACGAGCAGTACTTC. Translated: CASSLGDTSYEQYF.

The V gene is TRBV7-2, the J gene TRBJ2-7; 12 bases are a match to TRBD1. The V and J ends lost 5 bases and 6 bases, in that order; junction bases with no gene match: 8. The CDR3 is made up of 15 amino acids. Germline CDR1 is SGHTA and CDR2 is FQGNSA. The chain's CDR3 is CASSPSGQGAGEQYF. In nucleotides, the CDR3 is TGTGCCAGCAGCCCCTCGGGACAGGGGGCGGGCGAGCAGTACTTC.

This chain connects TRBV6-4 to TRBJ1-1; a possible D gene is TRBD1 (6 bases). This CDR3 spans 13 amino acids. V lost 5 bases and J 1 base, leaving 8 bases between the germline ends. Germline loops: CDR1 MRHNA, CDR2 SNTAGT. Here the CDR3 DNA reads TGTGCCAGCAGTCGGGGACAGAACACTGAAGCTTTCTTT. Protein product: CASSRGQNTEAFF.

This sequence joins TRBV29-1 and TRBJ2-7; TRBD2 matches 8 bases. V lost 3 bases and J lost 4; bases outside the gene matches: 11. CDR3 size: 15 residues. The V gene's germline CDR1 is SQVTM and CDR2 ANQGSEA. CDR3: CSVDAPGLGSYEQYF. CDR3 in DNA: TGCAGCGTTGATGCACCGGGACTAGGGTCTTACGAGCAGTACTTC.

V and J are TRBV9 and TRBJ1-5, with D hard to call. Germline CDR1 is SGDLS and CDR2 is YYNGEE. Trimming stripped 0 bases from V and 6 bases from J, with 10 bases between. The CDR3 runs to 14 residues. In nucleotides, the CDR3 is TGTGCCAGCAGCGTAGAGGCTGCCTCTCAGCCCCAGCATTTT. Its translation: CASSVEAASQPQHF.

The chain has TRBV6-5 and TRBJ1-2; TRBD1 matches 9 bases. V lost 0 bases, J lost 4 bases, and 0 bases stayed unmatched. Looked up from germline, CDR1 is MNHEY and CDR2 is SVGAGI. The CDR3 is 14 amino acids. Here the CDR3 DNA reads TGTGCCAGCAGTTACTCGACAGGGGGCTATGGCTACACCTTC. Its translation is CASSYSTGGYGYTF.

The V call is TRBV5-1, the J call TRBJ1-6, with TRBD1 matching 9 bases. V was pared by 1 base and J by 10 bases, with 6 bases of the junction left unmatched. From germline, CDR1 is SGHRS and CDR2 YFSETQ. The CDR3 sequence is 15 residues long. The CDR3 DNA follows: TGCGCCAGCAGCTTGCAGGGGACAGGGAGATCACCCCTCCACTTT. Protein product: CASSLQGTGRSPLHF.

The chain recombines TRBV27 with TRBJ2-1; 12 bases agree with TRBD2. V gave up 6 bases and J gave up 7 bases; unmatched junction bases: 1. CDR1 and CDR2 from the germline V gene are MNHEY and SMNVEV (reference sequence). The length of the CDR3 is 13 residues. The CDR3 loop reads CASRGLAGNEQFF. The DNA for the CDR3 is TGTGCCAGCAGAGGACTAGCGGGAAATGAGCAGTTCTTC.

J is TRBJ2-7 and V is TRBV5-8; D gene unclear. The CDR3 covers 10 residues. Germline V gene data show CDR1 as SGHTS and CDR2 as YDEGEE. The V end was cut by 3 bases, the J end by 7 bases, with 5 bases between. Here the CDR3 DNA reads TGTGCCAGCAGCTGGCGGGAGCAGTACTTC. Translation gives CASSWREQYF. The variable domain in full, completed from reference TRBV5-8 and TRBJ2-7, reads EAGVTQSPTHLIKTRGQQATLRCSPISGHTSVYWYQQALGLGLQFLLWYDEGEERNRGNFPPRFSGRQFPNYSSELNVNALELEDSALYLCASSWREQYFGPGTRLTVT.

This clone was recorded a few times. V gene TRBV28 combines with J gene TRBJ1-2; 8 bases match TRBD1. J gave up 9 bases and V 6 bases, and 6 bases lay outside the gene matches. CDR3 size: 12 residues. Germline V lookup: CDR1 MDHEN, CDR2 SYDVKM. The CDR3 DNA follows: TGTGCCAGCAGAACAGGGGGAAGTAGCTACACCTTC. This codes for CASRTGGSSYTF.

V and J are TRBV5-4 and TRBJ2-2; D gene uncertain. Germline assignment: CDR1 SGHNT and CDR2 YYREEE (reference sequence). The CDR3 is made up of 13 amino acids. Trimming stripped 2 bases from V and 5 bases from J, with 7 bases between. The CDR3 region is CASSFTPTGELFF. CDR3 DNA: TGTGCCAGCAGCTTTACCCCTACCGGGGAGCTGTTTTTT.

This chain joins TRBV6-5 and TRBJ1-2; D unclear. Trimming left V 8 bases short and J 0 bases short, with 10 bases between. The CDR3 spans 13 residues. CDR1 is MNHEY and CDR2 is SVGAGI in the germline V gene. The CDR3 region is CASFHRANYGYTF. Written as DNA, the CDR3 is TGTGCCAGCTTCCACAGAGCTAACTATGGCTACACCTTC.

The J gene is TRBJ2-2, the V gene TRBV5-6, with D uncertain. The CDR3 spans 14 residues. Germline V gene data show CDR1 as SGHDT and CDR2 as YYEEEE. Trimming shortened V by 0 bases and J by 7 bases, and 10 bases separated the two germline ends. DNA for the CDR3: TGTGCCAGCAGCTTGGTATCTTTCAGCGGGGAGCTGTTTTTT. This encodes CASSLVSFSGELFF. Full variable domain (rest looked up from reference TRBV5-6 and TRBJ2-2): DAGVTQSPTHLIKTRGQQVTLRCSPKSGHDTVSWYQQALGQGPQFIFQYYEEEERQRGNFPDRFSGHQFPNYSSELNVNALLLGDSALYLCASSLVSFSGELFFGEGSRLTVL.

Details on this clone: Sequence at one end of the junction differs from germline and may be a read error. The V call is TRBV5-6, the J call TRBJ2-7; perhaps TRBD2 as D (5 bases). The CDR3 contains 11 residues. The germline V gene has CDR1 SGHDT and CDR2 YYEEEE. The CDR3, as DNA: TGTGCCAGCAGCTTGGTCGGGGTCATGGACTTC. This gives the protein CASSLVGVMDF. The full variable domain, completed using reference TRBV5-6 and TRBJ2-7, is DAGVTQSPTHLIKTRGQQVTLRCSPKSGHDTVSWYQQALGQGPQFIFQYYEEEERQRGNFPDRFSGHQFPNYSSELNVNALLLGDSALYLCASSLVGVMDFGPGTRLTVT.

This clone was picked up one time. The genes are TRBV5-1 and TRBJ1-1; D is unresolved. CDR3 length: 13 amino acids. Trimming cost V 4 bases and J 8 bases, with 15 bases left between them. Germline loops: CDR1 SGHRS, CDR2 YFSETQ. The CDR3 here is CASSPGVVSEAFF. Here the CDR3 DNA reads TGCGCCAGCAGCCCTGGGGTGGTCTCAGAAGCTTTCTTT. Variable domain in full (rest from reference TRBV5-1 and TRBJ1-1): KAGVTQTPRYLIKTRGQQVTLSCSPISGHRSVSWYQQTPGQGLQFLFEYFSETQRNKGNFPGRFSGRQFSNSRSEMNVSTLELGDSALYLCASSPGVVSEAFFGQGTRLTVV.

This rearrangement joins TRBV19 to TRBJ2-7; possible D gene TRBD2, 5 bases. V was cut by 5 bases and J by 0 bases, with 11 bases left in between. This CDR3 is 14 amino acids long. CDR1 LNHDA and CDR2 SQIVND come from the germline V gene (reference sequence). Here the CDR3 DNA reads TGTGCCAGTAGTCCGCGGGCCCACTCCTACGAGCAGTACTTC. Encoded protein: CASSPRAHSYEQYF.

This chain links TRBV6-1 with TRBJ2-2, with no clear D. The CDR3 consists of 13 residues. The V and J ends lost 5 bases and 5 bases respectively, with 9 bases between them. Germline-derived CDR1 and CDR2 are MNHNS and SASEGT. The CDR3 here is CASSLSYTGELFF. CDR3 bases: TGTGCCAGCAGTCTTTCGTATACCGGGGAGCTGTTTTTT.

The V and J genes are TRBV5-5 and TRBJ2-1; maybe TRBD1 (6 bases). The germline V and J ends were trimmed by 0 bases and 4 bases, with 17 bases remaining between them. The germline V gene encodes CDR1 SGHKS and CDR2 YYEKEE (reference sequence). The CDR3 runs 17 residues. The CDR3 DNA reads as TGTGCCAGCAGCTTGGGGGTCGGGACACCCCCATACAATGAGCAGTTCTTC. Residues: CASSLGVGTPPYNEQFF.